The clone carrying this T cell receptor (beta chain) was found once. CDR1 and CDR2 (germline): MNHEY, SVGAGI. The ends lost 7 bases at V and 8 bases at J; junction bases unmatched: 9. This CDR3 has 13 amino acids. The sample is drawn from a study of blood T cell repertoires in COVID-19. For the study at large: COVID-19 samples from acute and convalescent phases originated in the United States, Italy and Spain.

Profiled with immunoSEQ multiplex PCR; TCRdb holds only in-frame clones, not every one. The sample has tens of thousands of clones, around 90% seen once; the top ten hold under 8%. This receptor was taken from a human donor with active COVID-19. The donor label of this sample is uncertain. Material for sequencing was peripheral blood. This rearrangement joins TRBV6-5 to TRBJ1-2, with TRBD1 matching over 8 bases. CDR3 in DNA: TGTGCCAGCACCGAGACAGGGGTGCGGGGCTACACCTTC. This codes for CASTETGVRGYTF.